The 14 T cell receptor beta chains given below trace back to one sample, sequenced in a study of control samples from healthy donors and cancer patients (dated by TCRdb to about 2020). To prepare the library, the immunoSEQ multiplex PCR assay was applied. TCRdb took over this immuneACCESS table, retaining in-frame rearrangements with V and J assigned. Such tables are incomplete; in checked studies, under half of the missing clones stem from an unresolved V gene, and the remainder is unexplained. The sample profile shows 100,000 to 150,000 clones; 80% to 95% of them were found once. Jointly, the top ten make up 2% to 2.5% of the sample. Sequenced material: blood. These TCRs come from a man in his late teens or twenties in good health.

This clone was recorded once. This chain uses TRBV7-9 with TRBJ2-3; tentatively, D is TRBD2 (6 bases). In germline, CDR1 is SEHNR, CDR2 FQNEAQ (reference sequence). This CDR3 comprises 13 residues. The V end was cut by 6 bases, the J end by 3 bases, with 10 bases between. The CDR3 nucleotides read TGTGCCAGCAGTTGGAGGGTTACAGATACGCAGTATTTT. Protein: CASSWRVTDTQYF. The full variable domain, with the rest looked up from reference TRBV7-9 and TRBJ2-3, is DTGVSQNPRHKITKRGQNVTFRCDPISEHNRLYWYRQTLGQGPEFLTYFQNEAQLEKSRLLSDRFSAERPKGSFSTLEIQRTEQGDSAMYLCASSWRVTDTQYFGPGTRLTVL.

Details on this clone: A much larger clone lies a single base off, so this may be a read error. Because the CDR3 is missing its conserved closing phenylalanine or tryptophan, this is likely a read error. This chain connects TRBV9 to TRBJ1-2; perhaps TRBD1 as D (5 bases). V lost 2 bases to trimming and J lost 8 bases, with 10 bases between them. CDR1 SGDLS and CDR2 YYNGEE come from the germline V gene. The CDR3 has 12 amino acids. This chain's CDR3 is CASSVGGYGYTL. The CDR3 nucleotides are TGTGCCAGCAGCGTCGGGGGGTACGGCTACACCCTC.

The rearrangement uses TRBV28 and TRBJ1-5, with a possible D match to TRBD1 (5 bases). Per the germline V gene, CDR1 is MDHEN and CDR2 is SYDVKM. This CDR3 is built from 15 residues. V was clipped by 5 bases and J by 2 bases, with 13 bases between them. CDR3 protein: CASSQTASGNQPQHF. CDR3 in DNA: TGTGCCAGCAGTCAGACAGCATCGGGCAATCAGCCCCAGCATTTT.

This sequence joins TRBV10-1 and TRBJ2-3; D is undetermined. V was cut by 6 bases and J by 6 bases, with 13 bases left in between. The CDR3 is 13 amino acids. Per the germline V gene, CDR1 is WNHNN and CDR2 is SYGVQD (reference sequence). The CDR3 spells CASSDGPLDTQYF. The CDR3 nucleotides read TGCGCCAGCAGCGACGGACCCCTTGATACGCAGTATTTT.

This clone occurred once. The chain employs TRBV11-3 and TRBJ2-7; no reliable D call. The CDR3 runs 11 residues. V lost 6 bases and J 4 bases, leaving 7 bases between the germline ends. Germline V gene sequence: CDR1 SGHNT, CDR2 YENEEA. For the CDR3, the DNA is TGTGCCAGCAGTATCGGGTACGAGCAGTACGTC. Translation: CASSIGYEQYV.

The chain has TRBV3-1 (or the pseudogene TRBV3-2) and TRBJ2-1, with D hard to call. Trimming took off 0 bases at V and 10 bases at J, with 7 bases between the two ends. Germline-derived CDR1 and CDR2 are LGHDT and YNNKEL (reference sequence). This CDR3 region has 12 residues. In nucleotides, the CDR3 is TGTGCCAGCAGCCAAGAGAACACGGAGCAGTTCTTC. Its protein product is CASSQENTEQFF.

V and J are TRBV10-2 and TRBJ1-1; no firm D call. The CDR3 runs 14 residues. CDR1 is WSHSY and CDR2 is SAAADI in the germline V gene. Trimming left V 3 bases short and J 0 bases short, with 8 bases between. CDR3 region: CASSDGHMNTEAFF. CDR3 nucleotides: TGCGCCAGCAGTGACGGTCACATGAACACTGAAGCTTTCTTT.

This clone was recorded once. This chain connects TRBV6-1 to TRBJ2-2; TRBD2 agrees at 11 bases. The CDR3 is 16 amino acids. The V segment lost 4 bases and the J segment 4 bases; nucleotides outside the gene matches: 5. CDR1 is MNHNS, CDR2 SASEGT, per germline. The CDR3 sequence: CASSAGTSGRTGELFF. In nucleotides, the CDR3 is TGTGCCAGCAGTGCAGGGACTAGCGGCCGCACCGGGGAGCTGTTTTTT.

J is TRBJ2-5 and V is TRBV27; TRBD1 is a possible D gene (6 bases). Germline CDR1 is MNHEY and CDR2 is SMNVEV (reference sequence). This CDR3 spans 15 amino acids. V was cut by 6 bases and J by 3 bases, with 17 bases left in between. The CDR3: CASSSTGRAEETQYF. The CDR3 DNA sequence: TGTGCCAGCAGCTCGACAGGCAGGGCAGAAGAGACCCAGTACTTC.

This clone was picked up one time. The V gene is TRBV2, the J gene TRBJ1-1, with D possibly being TRBD1 (6 bases). CDR1 is SNHLY and CDR2 is FYNNEI in the germline V gene. CDR3 length equals 13 residues. With 9 bases removed from V and 2 bases from J, the gap between germline ends came to 13 bases. In DNA, the CDR3 is TGTGCCAGATCAGGGGTACGCAACACTGAAGCTTTCTTT. The encoded protein is CARSGVRNTEAFF.

The chain uses TRBV15 and TRBJ2-7; TRBD1 matches at 8 bases. The germline gives CDR1 LNHNV, CDR2 YYDKDF (reference sequence). CDR3 length: 15 residues. V gave up 4 bases and J gave up 4 bases; unmatched junction bases: 9. For the CDR3, the DNA is TGTGCCACCAGCATTTCCAGGACAGGGAGGTACGAGCAGTACTTC. Encoded protein: CATSISRTGRYEQYF.

This sequence joins TRBV5-5 and TRBJ1-2, with 10 bases lining up with TRBD1. Germline-derived CDR1 and CDR2 are SGHKS and YYEKEE (reference sequence). This CDR3 has 16 residues. The V and J ends lost 0 bases and 4 bases, in that order; junction bases with no gene match: 6. As DNA, the CDR3 is TGTGCCAGCAGCTTGGTGGGGGGACAGGGGCTCTATGGCTACACCTTC. This gives the protein CASSLVGGQGLYGYTF.

This chain connects TRBV14 to TRBJ2-7; maybe TRBD1 (6 bases). Germline V lookup: CDR1 SGHDN, CDR2 FVKESK. The CDR3 sequence is 15 residues long. V lost 3 bases to trimming and J lost 2 bases, with 14 bases between them. CDR3 sequence: CASSHGDRFTYEQYF. DNA for the CDR3: TGTGCCAGCAGCCACGGCGACAGGTTTACCTACGAGCAGTACTTC.

The genes are TRBV9 and TRBJ2-4; D uncertain. CDR1 is SGDLS, CDR2 YYNGEE, per germline. The ends were cut back, 0 bases at V and 1 base at J, with 8 bases in the middle. The CDR3 covers 15 residues. CDR3 region: CASSVDGQAKNIQYF. The CDR3 DNA sequence: TGTGCCAGCAGCGTAGATGGGCAGGCCAAAAACATTCAGTACTTC. The variable domain in full, completed from reference TRBV9 and TRBJ2-4, reads DSGVTQTPKHLITATGQRVTLRCSPRSGDLSVYWYQQSLDQGLQFLIQYYNGEERAKGNILERFSAQQFPDLHSELNLSSLELGDSALYFCASSVDGQAKNIQYFGAGTRLSVL.